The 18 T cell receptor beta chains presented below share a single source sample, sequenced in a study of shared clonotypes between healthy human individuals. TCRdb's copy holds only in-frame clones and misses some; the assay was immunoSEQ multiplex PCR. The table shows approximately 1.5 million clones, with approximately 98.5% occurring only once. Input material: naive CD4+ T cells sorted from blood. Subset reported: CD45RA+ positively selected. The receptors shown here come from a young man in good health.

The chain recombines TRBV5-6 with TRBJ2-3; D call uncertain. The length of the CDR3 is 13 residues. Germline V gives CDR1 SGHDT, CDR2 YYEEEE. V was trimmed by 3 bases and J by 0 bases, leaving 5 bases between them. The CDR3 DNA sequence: TGTGCCAGCAGCTCCCCTAGCACAGATACGCAGTATTTT. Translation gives CASSSPSTDTQYF.

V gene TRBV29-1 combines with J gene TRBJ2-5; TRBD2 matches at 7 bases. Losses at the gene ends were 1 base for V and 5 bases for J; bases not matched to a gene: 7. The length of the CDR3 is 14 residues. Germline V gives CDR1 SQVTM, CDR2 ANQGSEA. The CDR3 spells CSVEGPGGPETQYF. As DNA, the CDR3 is TGCAGCGTTGAAGGCCCGGGAGGTCCGGAGACCCAGTACTTC.

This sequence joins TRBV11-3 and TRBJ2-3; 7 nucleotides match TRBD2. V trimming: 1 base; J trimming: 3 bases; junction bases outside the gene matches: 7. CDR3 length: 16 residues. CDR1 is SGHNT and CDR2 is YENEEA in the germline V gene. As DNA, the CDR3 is TGTGCCAGCAGCTTAGGCGCGGGAGTGTTGACAGATACGCAGTATTTT. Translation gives CASSLGAGVLTDTQYF.

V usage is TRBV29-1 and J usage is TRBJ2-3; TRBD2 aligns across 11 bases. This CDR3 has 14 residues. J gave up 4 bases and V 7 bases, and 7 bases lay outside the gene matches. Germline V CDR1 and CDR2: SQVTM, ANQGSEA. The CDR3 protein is CSAQLAGVADTQYF. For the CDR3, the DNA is TGCAGCGCTCAACTAGCGGGAGTAGCAGATACGCAGTATTTT.

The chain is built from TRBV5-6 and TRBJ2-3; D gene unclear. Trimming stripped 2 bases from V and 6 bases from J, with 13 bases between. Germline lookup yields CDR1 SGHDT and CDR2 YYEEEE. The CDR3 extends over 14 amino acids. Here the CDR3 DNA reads TGTGCCAGCAGCTTTCCAGGTCTTCGGGATACGCAGTATTTT. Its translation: CASSFPGLRDTQYF. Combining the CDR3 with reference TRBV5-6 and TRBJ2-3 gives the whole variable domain DAGVTQSPTHLIKTRGQQVTLRCSPKSGHDTVSWYQQALGQGPQFIFQYYEEEERQRGNFPDRFSGHQFPNYSSELNVNALLLGDSALYLCASSFPGLRDTQYFGPGTRLTVL.

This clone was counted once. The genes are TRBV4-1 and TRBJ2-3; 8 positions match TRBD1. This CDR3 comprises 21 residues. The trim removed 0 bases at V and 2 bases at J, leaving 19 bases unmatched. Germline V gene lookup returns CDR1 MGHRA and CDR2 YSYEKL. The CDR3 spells CASSQDFLGQGRGRITDTQYF. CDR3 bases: TGCGCCAGCAGCCAAGATTTTCTCGGACAGGGAAGAGGGAGGATCACAGATACGCAGTATTTT.

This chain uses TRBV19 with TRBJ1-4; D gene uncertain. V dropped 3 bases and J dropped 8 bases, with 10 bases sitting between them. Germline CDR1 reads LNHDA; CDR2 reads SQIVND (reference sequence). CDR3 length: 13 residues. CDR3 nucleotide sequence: TGTGCCAGTAGTATCCGCGGTACGGAAAAACTGTTTTTT. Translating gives CASSIRGTEKLFF.

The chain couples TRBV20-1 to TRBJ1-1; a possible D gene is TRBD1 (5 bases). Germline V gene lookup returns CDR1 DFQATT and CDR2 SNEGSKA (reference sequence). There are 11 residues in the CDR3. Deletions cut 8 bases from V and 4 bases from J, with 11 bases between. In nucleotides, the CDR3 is TGCAGTATCCCAGGGACCACTGAAGCTTTCTTT. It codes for CSIPGTTEAFF.

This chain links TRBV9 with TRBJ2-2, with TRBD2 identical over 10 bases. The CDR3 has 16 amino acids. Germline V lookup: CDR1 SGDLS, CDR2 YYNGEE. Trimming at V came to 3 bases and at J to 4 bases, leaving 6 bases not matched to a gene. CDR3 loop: CASSGPSGRVTGELFF. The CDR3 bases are TGTGCCAGCAGCGGCCCCAGCGGGAGGGTCACCGGGGAGCTGTTTTTT.

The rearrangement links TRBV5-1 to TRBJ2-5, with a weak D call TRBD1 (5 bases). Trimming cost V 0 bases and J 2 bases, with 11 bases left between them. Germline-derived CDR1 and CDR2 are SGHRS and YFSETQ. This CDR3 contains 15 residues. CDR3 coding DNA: TGCGCCAGCAGCTTGGGACGACAGATACAAGAGACCCAGTACTTC. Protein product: CASSLGRQIQETQYF.

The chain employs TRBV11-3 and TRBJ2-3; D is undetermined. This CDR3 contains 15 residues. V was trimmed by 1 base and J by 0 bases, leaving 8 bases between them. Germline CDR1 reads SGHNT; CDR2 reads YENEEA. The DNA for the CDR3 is TGTGCCAGCAGCTTAGTAAGAGATAGCACAGATACGCAGTATTTT. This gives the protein CASSLVRDSTDTQYF.

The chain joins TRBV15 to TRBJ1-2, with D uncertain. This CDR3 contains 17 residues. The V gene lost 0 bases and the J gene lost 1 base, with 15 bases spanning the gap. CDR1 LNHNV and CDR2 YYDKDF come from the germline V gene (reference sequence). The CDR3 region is CATSRDLITEVNYGYTF. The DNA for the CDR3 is TGTGCCACCAGCAGAGATTTGATTACAGAAGTTAACTATGGCTACACCTTC.

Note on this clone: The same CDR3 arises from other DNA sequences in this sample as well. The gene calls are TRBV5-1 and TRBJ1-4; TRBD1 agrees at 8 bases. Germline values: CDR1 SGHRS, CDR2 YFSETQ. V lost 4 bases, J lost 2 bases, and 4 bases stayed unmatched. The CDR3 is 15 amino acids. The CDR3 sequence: CASSLGQGTNEKLFF. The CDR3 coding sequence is TGCGCCAGCAGCCTAGGACAGGGCACTAATGAAAAACTGTTTTTT.

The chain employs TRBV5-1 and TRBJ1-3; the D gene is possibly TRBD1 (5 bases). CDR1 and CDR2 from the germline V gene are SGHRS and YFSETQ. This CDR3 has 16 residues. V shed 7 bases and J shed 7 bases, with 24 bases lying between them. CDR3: CASGYYELDSHNTIYF. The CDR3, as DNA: TGCGCCAGCGGCTACTATGAGCTTGACAGTCACAACACCATATATTTT.

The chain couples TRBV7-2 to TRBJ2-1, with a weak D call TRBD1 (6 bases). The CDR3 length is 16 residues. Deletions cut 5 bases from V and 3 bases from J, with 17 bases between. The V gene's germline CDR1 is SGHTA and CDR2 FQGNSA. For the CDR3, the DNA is TGTGCCAGCAGCCCCAGGGGTGGGGAGAACTACAATGAGCAGTTCTTC. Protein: CASSPRGGENYNEQFF.

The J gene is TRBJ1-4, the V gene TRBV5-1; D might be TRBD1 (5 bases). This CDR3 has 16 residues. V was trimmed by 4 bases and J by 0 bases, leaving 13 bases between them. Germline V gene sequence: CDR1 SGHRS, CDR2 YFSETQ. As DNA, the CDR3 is TGCGCCAGCAGCCCTGGTGGGGCTGCAACTAATGAAAAACTGTTTTTT. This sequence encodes CASSPGGAATNEKLFF.

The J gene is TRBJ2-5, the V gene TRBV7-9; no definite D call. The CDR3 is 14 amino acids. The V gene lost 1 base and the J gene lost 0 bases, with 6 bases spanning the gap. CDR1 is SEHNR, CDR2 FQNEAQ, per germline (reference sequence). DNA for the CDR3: TGTGCCAGCAGCTTAGGACACAACCAAGAGACCCAGTACTTC. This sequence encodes CASSLGHNQETQYF.

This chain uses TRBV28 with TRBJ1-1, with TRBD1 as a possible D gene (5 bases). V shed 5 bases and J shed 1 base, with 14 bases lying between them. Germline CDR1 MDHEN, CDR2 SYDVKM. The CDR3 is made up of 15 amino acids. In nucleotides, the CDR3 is TGTGCCAGCAGTCTCCTTCTTACAGGGAACACTGAAGCTTTCTTT. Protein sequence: CASSLLLTGNTEAFF.